The rows below give T cell receptor beta chains drawn from one sample of a study of CD8+ T cells in alopecia areata. Clones were read by immunoSEQ multiplex PCR, and TCRdb kept only the in-frame ones, dropping some. The sample consists of around 190,000 clones, 55% to 70% of them appearing once. Sequenced here: CD4+ T cells sorted from blood, sampled at week 4, from a patient treated with tofacitinib. All receptors derive from a human donor with alopecia areata. Both conserved end residues are part of each CDR3. A D gene is named only where the DNA matches it firmly. Size is stated for part of the rows, as once, few or many counts, or as a class when the clone is expanded.

J	V	length	D	size	DNA	CDR3
TRBJ1-2	TRBV4-3	14	-	-	TGCGCCAGCAGCCAAGATGGCCTGATCGGTGGCTACACCTTC	CASSQDGLIGGYTF
TRBJ1-1	TRBV18	17	-	-	TGTGCCAGCTCACCACTCGCTCAGGTTGGGATGAACACTGAAGCTTTCTTT	CASSPLAQVGMNTEAFF
TRBJ1-2	TRBV7-9	14	TRBD1	once	TGTGCCAGCACCCCCCCCGGACAGGGTTATGGCTACACCTTC	CASTPPGQGYGYTF
TRBJ2-6	TRBV4-1	18	TRBD2	-	TGCGCCAGCAGCCAAGAAGTAGGGACTAAAACTGGGGCCAACGTCCTGACTTTC	CASSQEVGTKTGANVLTF
TRBJ2-2	TRBV6-6	16	TRBD1	-	TGTGCCAGCAGCGGGACAGCCCCCCGTCTCACCGGGGAGCTGTTTTTT	CASSGTAPRLTGELFF
TRBJ2-1	TRBV30	12	-	-	TGTGCCTCTAGTAGGTTGCAGAATGAGCAGTTCTTC	CASSRLQNEQFF
TRBJ2-2	TRBV30	18	TRBD2	-	TGTGCCTGGAGTAAGGGACTAGGGAGGAATAGGGACACCGGGGAGCTGTTTTTT	CAWSKGLGRNRDTGELFF
TRBJ2-7	TRBV7-2	13	-	-	TGTGCCAGCAGCCTACGGACCAGCTACGAGCAGTACTTC	CASSLRTSYEQYF
TRBJ2-1	TRBV19	14	TRBD2	-	TGTGCCAGTAGAACTAGCGGGGACTACAATGAGCAGTTCTTC	CASRTSGDYNEQFF
TRBJ2-1	TRBV7-2	15	TRBD2	-	TGTGCCAGCAGCTTCCGGCGGGAGGGCCGCTATGAGCAGTTCTTC	CASSFRREGRYEQFF
TRBJ2-5	TRBV29-1	12	-	-	TGCAGCGTGCTGTATGGGGTAGAGACCCAGTACTTC	CSVLYGVETQYF
TRBJ1-2	TRBV28	13	TRBD1	-	TGTGCCAGCAGTTCCCCGGACAGGGCTGGCTACACCTTC	CASSSPDRAGYTF
TRBJ2-5	TRBV7-2	14	TRBD2	-	TGTGCCAGCAGCCCAAGCGGGGGGTTGGAGACCCAGTACTTC	CASSPSGGLETQYF
TRBJ2-1	TRBV18	17	TRBD2	few	TGTGCCAGCTCACCACCTACTAGCGGGACAAAAGGGAATGAGCAGTTCTTC	CASSPPTSGTKGNEQFF
TRBJ2-5	TRBV5-4	15	-	-	TGTGCCAGCAGCTTGGCCGGGAGAAACCAAGAGACCCAGTACTTC	CASSLAGRNQETQYF
TRBJ1-1	TRBV10-3	13	-	-	TGTGCCATCAGTGAAGCGGACAGCCGTGAAGCTTTCTTT	CAISEADSREAFF
TRBJ2-5	TRBV5-4	13	-	-	TGTGCCACCCATATGACGGGACAAGAGACCCAGTACTTC	CATHMTGQETQYF
TRBJ1-2	TRBV6-5	15	TRBD1	-	TGTGCCAGCAGTAATCGGGACAGGGGGTTTGGTGGCTACACCTTC	CASSNRDRGFGGYTF
TRBJ2-7	TRBV11-2	12	-	few	TGTGCCAGCAGCTTAACGTCCTACGAGCAGTACTTC	CASSLTSYEQYF
TRBJ2-7	TRBV6-1	15	TRBD1	-	TGTGCCAGCAGTGAAGCGGTCAACAGGGGGTACGAGCAGTACTTC	CASSEAVNRGYEQYF
TRBJ1-5	TRBV5-1	15	-	few	TGCGCCAGCAGCTTGGGGACGGGAGGGAATCAGCCCCAGCATTTT	CASSLGTGGNQPQHF
TRBJ1-5	TRBV4-1	17	TRBD1	few	TGCGCCAGCAGCCAAGACAGTCGACAGGGGCAAAGGCAGCCCCAGCATTTT	CASSQDSRQGQRQPQHF
TRBJ1-1	TRBV29-1	8	-	-	TGCAGCGCTGATTGGGCCCTCTTT	CSADWALF
TRBJ2-2	TRBV30	12	-	few	TGTGCCTGGAACAGGGACACCGGGGAGCTGTTTTTT	CAWNRDTGELFF
TRBJ1-4	TRBV29-1	12	-	few	TGCAGCGTTTGGGCAGGGCAAGAAAAACTGTTTTTT	CSVWAGQEKLFF